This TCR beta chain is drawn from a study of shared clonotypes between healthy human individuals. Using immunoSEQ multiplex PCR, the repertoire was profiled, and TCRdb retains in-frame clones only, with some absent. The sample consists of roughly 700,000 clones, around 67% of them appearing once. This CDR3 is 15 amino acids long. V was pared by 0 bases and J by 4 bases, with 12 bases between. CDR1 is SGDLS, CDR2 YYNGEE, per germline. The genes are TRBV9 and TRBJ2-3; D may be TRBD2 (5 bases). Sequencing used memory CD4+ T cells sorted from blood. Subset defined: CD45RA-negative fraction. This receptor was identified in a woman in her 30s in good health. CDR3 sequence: CASSVGIRGSDTQYF. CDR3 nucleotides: TGTGCCAGCAGCGTAGGAATTAGAGGGTCAGATACGCAGTATTTT.